The following is a TCR beta chain sequence with its context. The data derive from a study of T cells in localized non-small cell lung cancer. Generated by immunoSEQ multiplex PCR, the TCRdb table keeps only in-frame clones and is missing some. The repertoire includes some 38,000 clones, 90% to 95% of them detected once, and around 7% sits in the top ten. The CDR3 totals 12 residues. Trimming pared 4 bases from V and 2 bases from J, leaving 3 bases between. Germline values: CDR1 LNHDA, CDR2 SQIVND (reference sequence). Sequences were derived from peripheral blood, sampled before any cancer treatment. The receptor was isolated from a female donor over 55 with stage I lung adenocarcinoma. The V call is TRBV19, the J call TRBJ1-5; D is unresolved. CDR3 sequence (DNA): TGTGCCAGTAGTACGGGCAATCAGCCCCAGCATTTT. Amino acid sequence: CASSTGNQPQHF.